The TCR beta chain under discussion was sequenced for a study of cytomegalovirus exposure and HLA in healthy donors. Study information: The 90 to 150 validation repertoires were produced on the same platform as the 500 to 800 repertoires of the first cohort. This was reported in a later analysis.

This clone appeared a single time. Data came from immunoSEQ multiplex PCR; TCRdb stores just in-frame clones and leaves some out. The sample lists more than 120,000 clones, 85% to 90% occurring once. J lost 3 bases, V lost 0 bases, and 6 bases had no gene match. This CDR3 contains 17 residues. Sequencing input: PBMCs. This chain connects TRBV23-1 to TRBJ2-1; 9 bases are a match to TRBD1. Being an ORF, TRBV23-1 has a function that is uncertain. This clonotype originated in a man aged 18-30 years in good health and CMV-seropositive. The CDR3 spells CASSQSERDRDYNEQFF. CDR3 sequence (DNA): TGCGCCAGCAGTCAATCGGAAAGGGACAGGGACTACAATGAGCAGTTCTTC.